These 20 T cell receptor beta chains were all obtained from the same sample, sequenced in a study of blood T cell repertoires in COVID-19. Clones were read by immunoSEQ multiplex PCR, and TCRdb kept only the in-frame ones, dropping some. The sample has 25,000 to 35,000 clones; roughly nine tenths are singletons. Sequencing was done on a sample of peripheral blood. The receptor source for this set is a human donor with active COVID-19. The donor label of this sample is uncertain.

This clone has only a few counts. The chain joins TRBV7-2 to TRBJ2-5; TRBD1 is a possible D gene (6 bases). CDR1 SGHTA and CDR2 FQGNSA come from the germline V gene. The V end lost 1 base, the J end lost 7 bases, and 19 bases lay between the germline ends. The CDR3 totals 16 residues. The CDR3 DNA reads TGTGCCAGCAGCTTAGAGCCCGGCTCGATGGGGGCGACCCAGTACTTC. Translated, it gives CASSLEPGSMGATQYF.

V and J are TRBV30 and TRBJ2-3, with 13 bases lining up with TRBD2. CDR1 GTSNPN and CDR2 SVGIG come from the germline V gene (reference sequence). The CDR3 runs to 16 residues. Trimming took 5 bases from V and 2 from J; bases not matched to a gene: 7. The chain's CDR3 is CAWSGTSGDNTDTQYF. DNA for the CDR3: TGTGCCTGGTCTGGGACTAGCGGGGATAACACAGATACGCAGTATTTT.

The chain employs TRBV10-3 and TRBJ2-1, with 7 bases identical to TRBD2. Germline trimming cut 7 bases from V and 4 bases from J; bases unmatched to any gene: 7. CDR1 is ENHRY, CDR2 SYGVKD, per germline. CDR3 size: 14 residues. DNA for the CDR3: TGTGCCATCAAGGGCCGGGAGGAATACAATGAGCAGTTCTTC. Protein: CAIKGREEYNEQFF.

The chain is built from TRBV10-3 and TRBJ2-5, with D unresolved. V lost 0 bases and J 5 bases, leaving 4 bases between the germline ends. Germline V lookup: CDR1 ENHRY, CDR2 SYGVKD. The CDR3 is made up of 12 amino acids. The CDR3 spells CAISESRETQYF. In DNA, the CDR3 is TGTGCCATCAGTGAGTCGCGGGAGACCCAGTACTTC.

This chain links TRBV28 with TRBJ2-3, with 8 bases identical to TRBD2. V gave up 6 bases and J gave up 5 bases; unmatched junction bases: 22. The CDR3 covers 19 residues. Germline V CDR1 and CDR2: MDHEN, SYDVKM. The CDR3 spells CASRPFDRTRAGVGDTQYF. CDR3 in DNA: TGTGCCAGCAGGCCTTTCGACAGGACTAGAGCGGGAGTCGGAGATACGCAGTATTTT.

The chain carries TRBV9 and TRBJ2-2, with 10 bases that match TRBD2. Germline V CDR1 and CDR2: SGDLS, YYNGEE. With V trimmed by 0 bases and J by 1 base, 0 bases remained unmatched. The CDR3 loop spans 16 amino acids. CDR3 DNA sequence: TGTGCCAGCAGCGTAGGGACTAGCGGGAACACCGGGGAGCTGTTTTTT. It translates to CASSVGTSGNTGELFF.

The V gene is TRBV7-9, the J gene TRBJ2-3; a weak D match, TRBD2 (7 bases). Trimming stripped 2 bases from V and 1 base from J, with 10 bases between. Germline-derived CDR1 and CDR2 are SEHNR and FQNEAQ (reference sequence). The CDR3 covers 15 residues. The CDR3 DNA sequence: TGTGCCAGCAGCTTACAGGGGAGGGGCACAGATACGCAGTATTTT. Protein product: CASSLQGRGTDTQYF.

The J gene is TRBJ1-4, the V gene TRBV9, with a possible D match to TRBD1 (5 bases). The CDR3 has 12 amino acids. Per the germline V gene, CDR1 is SGDLS and CDR2 is YYNGEE. With 3 bases removed from V and 7 bases from J, the gap between germline ends came to 7 bases. Written as DNA, the CDR3 is TGTGCCAGCAGCGCGCAGGGTGAAAAACTGTTTTTT. This codes for CASSAQGEKLFF.

The chain employs TRBV4-2 and TRBJ2-3; 9 bases map to TRBD2. This CDR3 region has 16 residues. The germline gives CDR1 LGHNA, CDR2 YNFKEQ. The junction had 5 bases not matched to a gene; V was cut back by 0 bases and J by 4 bases. The CDR3 reads CASSQDPSGVADTQYF. DNA of the CDR3: TGTGCCAGCAGCCAAGATCCTAGCGGGGTCGCAGATACGCAGTATTTT.

The chain joins TRBV2 to TRBJ1-4, with TRBD1 matching over 7 bases. Germline V gene lookup returns CDR1 SNHLY and CDR2 FYNNEI. J lost 6 bases, V lost 3 bases, and 4 bases had no gene match. The CDR3 is made up of 14 amino acids. In nucleotides, the CDR3 is TGTGCCAGCAGTGAGACAGGGCGCTATGAAAAACTGTTTTTT. Translated: CASSETGRYEKLFF.

V usage is TRBV27 and J usage is TRBJ1-2; the match to TRBD1 covers 8 bases. Per germline, CDR1 MNHEY and CDR2 SMNVEV (reference sequence). Trimming at V came to 5 bases and at J to 7 bases, leaving 15 bases not matched to a gene. The CDR3 length is 16 residues. The CDR3 loop is CASSSHRGVFFSGYTF. CDR3 nucleotide sequence: TGTGCCAGCAGTAGTCACAGGGGGGTGTTCTTCTCTGGCTACACCTTC.

V gene TRBV27 combines with J gene TRBJ2-7; 9 nucleotides align to TRBD2. Unmatched junction bases numbered 6, after V lost 3 bases and J lost 0 bases. Germline V CDR1 and CDR2: MNHEY, SMNVEV (reference sequence). This CDR3 comprises 16 residues. The CDR3 DNA follows: TGTGCCAGCAGTTTTTCTAGCGGGGCGCTCTCCTACGAGCAGTACTTC. Translated: CASSFSSGALSYEQYF.

V is TRBV12-1 and J is TRBJ1-5. TRBV12-1 is a recognized pseudogene. This CDR3 contains 16 residues. The CDR3 sequence is CASTPRGKEYYQPQHF. In DNA, the CDR3 is TGTGCCAGCACCCCACGGGGGAAAGAATATTATCAGCCCCAGCATTTT.

J is TRBJ1-1 and V is TRBV5-1; a possible D gene is TRBD1 (6 bases). Per the germline V gene, CDR1 is SGHRS and CDR2 is YFSETQ. The CDR3 consists of 17 residues. V lost 1 base and J lost 2, with 18 bases in between. The CDR3 loop reads CASSLPNRAPRNTEAFF. CDR3 coding DNA: TGCGCCAGCAGCTTGCCTAACAGGGCCCCCCGTAACACTGAAGCTTTCTTT.

The chain carries TRBV10-1 and TRBJ1-2; possibly TRBD1 for D (6 bases). This CDR3 is 13 amino acids long. The V and J ends lost 0 bases and 8 bases respectively, with 10 bases between them. Germline V gene data show CDR1 as WNHNN and CDR2 as SYGVQD (reference sequence). CDR3 DNA sequence: TGCGCCAGCAGTGAGTCGGCCAGGGGCGGCTACACCTTC. This encodes CASSESARGGYTF.

The genes are TRBV5-8 and TRBJ1-1; a possible D gene is TRBD1 (6 bases). Trimming removed 4 bases from V and 6 bases from J, with 10 bases in between. The CDR3 contains 12 residues. The germline CDR1 and CDR2 sequences are SGHTS and YDEGEE. CDR3 in amino acids: CASSIQGPEAFF. The CDR3 DNA reads TGTGCCAGCAGCATACAGGGTCCTGAAGCTTTCTTT. Full variable domain (rest looked up from reference TRBV5-8 and TRBJ1-1): EAGVTQSPTHLIKTRGQQATLRCSPISGHTSVYWYQQALGLGLQFLLWYDEGEERNRGNFPPRFSGRQFPNYSSELNVNALELEDSALYLCASSIQGPEAFFGQGTRLTVV.

The chain couples TRBV7-8 to TRBJ1-1; possibly TRBD1 for D (5 bases). Germline V gene lookup returns CDR1 SGHVS and CDR2 FQNEAQ. V shed 2 bases and J shed 4 bases, with 23 bases lying between them. The CDR3 spans 18 residues. Here the CDR3 reads CASSLRISQGIDGTEAFF. CDR3 nucleotides: TGTGCCAGCAGCTTAAGAATTTCTCAGGGTATTGATGGCACTGAAGCTTTCTTT.

This rearrangement joins TRBV3-1 (or the pseudogene TRBV3-2) to TRBJ2-1; TRBD1 matches 7 bases. J lost 1 base, V lost 1 base, and 1 base had no gene match. This CDR3 has 15 residues. Germline CDR1 and CDR2: LGHDT and YNNKEL (reference sequence). CDR3 sequence (DNA): TGTGCCAGCAGCCAAGGCAGGGGGTCCTACAATGAGCAGTTCTTC. This sequence encodes CASSQGRGSYNEQFF.

V is TRBV6-6 and J is TRBJ1-1; no definite D call. This CDR3 has 12 residues. Germline V gene sequence: CDR1 MNHNY, CDR2 SVGAGI (reference sequence). The V end was cut by 2 bases, the J end by 5 bases, with 6 bases between. The CDR3 nucleotides are TGTGCCAGCAGTTACGGGAGGACTGAAGCTTTCTTT. It encodes CASSYGRTEAFF.

The genes are TRBV5-1 and TRBJ1-6; tentative D call: TRBD1 (6 bases). The CDR3 loop spans 17 amino acids. V was cut by 0 bases and J by 7 bases, with 17 bases left in between. Germline lookup yields CDR1 SGHRS and CDR2 YFSETQ. CDR3 residues: CASSLGDTGLENSPLHF. Here the CDR3 DNA reads TGCGCCAGCAGCTTGGGGGATACAGGGTTGGAGAATTCACCCCTCCACTTT.